The 24 T cell receptor beta chains listed next were all sequenced from one sample in a study of follicular helper T cells after annual influenza vaccination. Time point defined: 2014-2015 season, 7 days after vaccination. Libraries were prepared by immunoSEQ multiplex PCR; TCRdb keeps only in-frame clonotypes and omits some of them. Here the sample spans 9,500 to 13,000 clones, over 75% being singletons. The sequenced sample was CXCR5- memory CD4+ T cells sorted from blood, obtained 7 days after influenza vaccination. The receptors originated from an adult who received the influenza vaccine.

The chain employs TRBV18 and TRBJ1-1; TRBD1 might be the D (5 bases). In germline, CDR1 is KGHSH, CDR2 LQKENI. The V end was cut by 2 bases, the J end by 4 bases, with 14 bases between. CDR3 length equals 15 residues. CDR3 nucleotide sequence: TGTGCCAGCTCACCATCGGAGGGGCTGGGCACTGAAGCTTTCTTT. This gives the protein CASSPSEGLGTEAFF. The entire variable domain, with the rest obtained from reference TRBV18 and TRBJ1-1, is as follows: NAGVMQNPRHLVRRRGQEARLRCSPMKGHSHVYWYRQLPEEGLKFMVYLQKENIIDESGMPKERFSAEFPKEGPSILRIQQVVRGDSAAYFCASSPSEGLGTEAFFGQGTRLTVV.

V usage is TRBV7-8 and J usage is TRBJ1-2; no firm D call. The V gene's germline CDR1 is SGHVS and CDR2 FQNEAQ. The V and J ends lost 5 bases and 4 bases respectively, with 23 bases between them. The CDR3 consists of 17 residues. DNA for the CDR3: TGTGCCAGCAGCCGGATGCAGCTTACCCGAAAGACCTATGGCTACACCTTC. Amino acid sequence: CASSRMQLTRKTYGYTF.

V is TRBV5-4 and J is TRBJ2-2, with D hard to call. Trimming left V 2 bases short and J 5 bases short, with 10 bases between. This CDR3 has 14 amino acids. The germline V gene encodes CDR1 SGHNT and CDR2 YYREEE (reference sequence). The CDR3 sequence is CASSLSSATGELFF. The DNA of the CDR3 is TGTGCCAGCAGCTTAAGTTCGGCTACCGGGGAGCTGTTTTTT.

The V call is TRBV7-2, the J call TRBJ2-7, with a possible D match to TRBD1 (6 bases). Germline V gene data show CDR1 as SGHTA and CDR2 as FQGNSA. Deletions cut 5 bases from V and 6 bases from J, with 23 bases between. The CDR3 is 16 amino acids. The CDR3 reads CASSPQFGDRNSEQYF. The DNA of the CDR3 is TGTGCCAGCAGCCCCCAGTTCGGCGACAGGAACTCCGAGCAGTACTTC.

This CDR3 reads CARSPTSRDFSPLHF. For the CDR3, the DNA is TGTGCCAGAAGCCCCACCTCCAGGGACTTTTCACCCCTCCACTTT. The chain links TRBV7-5 to TRBJ1-6. TRBV7-5 is recorded as a pseudogene. The length of the CDR3 is 15 residues.

This clone came up a few times. This chain connects TRBV11-1 to TRBJ1-6; 9 nucleotides line up with TRBD1. V trimming: 5 bases; J trimming: 7 bases; junction bases outside the gene matches: 6. This CDR3 spans 15 amino acids. CDR1 SGHAT and CDR2 FQDESV come from the germline V gene (reference sequence). CDR3 sequence: CASSLRGTGNSPLHF. Written as DNA, the CDR3 is TGTGCCAGCAGCCTAAGGGGGACAGGGAATTCACCCCTCCACTTT.

Points on this clone: At one boundary the junction diverges from the germline segment, which might be a read error. The gene calls are TRBV4-2 and TRBJ2-7, with 8 positions matching TRBD1. The CDR3 is 13 residues long. CDR1 is LGHNA, CDR2 YNFKEQ, per germline. CDR3 sequence: CASSSRTGWERYF. For the CDR3, the DNA is TGTGCCAGCAGCTCACGGACAGGGTGGGAGCGGTACTTC.

CDR3 in amino acids: CASSQGDRVDEQFF. DNA of the CDR3: TGCGCCAGCAGCCAAGGGGACAGGGTCGATGAGCAGTTCTTC. The rearrangement uses TRBV4-1 and TRBJ2-1; TRBD1 aligns across 9 bases. CDR1 is MGHRA, CDR2 YSYEKL, per germline. The CDR3 spans 14 residues. V dropped 1 base and J dropped 8; count of bases not matched to a gene: 3.

CDR3 protein: CASSQGLRQGLDTQYF. In DNA form, the CDR3 reads TGCGCCAGCAGCCAAGGGTTGAGACAGGGGCTGGATACGCAGTATTTT. The rearrangement links TRBV4-3 to TRBJ2-3; TRBD1 matches at 8 bases. Unmatched junction bases numbered 9, after V lost 1 base and J lost 6 bases. Per the germline V gene, CDR1 is LGHNA and CDR2 is YSLEER. The CDR3 runs to 16 residues.

The chain employs TRBV18 and TRBJ2-1; no reliable D call. V lost 2 bases and J lost 6, with 11 bases in between. This CDR3 has 14 amino acids. Germline CDR1 reads KGHSH; CDR2 reads LQKENI. The CDR3 nucleotides read TGTGCCAGCTCACCATCCCGCGTTCTCAATGAGCAGTTCTTC. Protein sequence: CASSPSRVLNEQFF.

The chain couples TRBV6-5 to TRBJ2-7; maybe TRBD1 (6 bases). The CDR3 sequence is 12 residues long. The germline V and J ends were trimmed by 5 bases and 3 bases, with 8 bases remaining between them. Germline V gene data show CDR1 as MNHEY and CDR2 as SVGAGI. Here the CDR3 reads CASSEQGYEQYF. In DNA, the CDR3 is TGTGCCAGCAGTGAACAGGGCTACGAGCAGTACTTC.

This clone has a single count. This chain connects TRBV4-2 to TRBJ2-1; 8 nucleotides agree with TRBD2. Germline CDR1 LGHNA, CDR2 YNFKEQ. Germline trimming cut 3 bases from V and 5 bases from J; bases unmatched to any gene: 9. The CDR3 extends over 16 amino acids. The CDR3 DNA follows: TGTGCCAGCAGCCACCATAGCGGGAATAGGGACAATGAGCAGTTCTTC. It is translated as CASSHHSGNRDNEQFF.

The sample holds one count of this clone. The chain recombines TRBV28 with TRBJ2-7; D may match TRBD1 or TRBD2 (5 bases each). The length of the CDR3 is 13 residues. V dropped 7 bases and J dropped 2 bases, with 12 bases sitting between them. From germline, CDR1 is MDHEN and CDR2 SYDVKM. The DNA for the CDR3 is TGTGCCAGCAATAAGGGGACCGCCTACGAGCAGTACTTC. This translates into CASNKGTAYEQYF.

The chain recombines TRBV6-5 with TRBJ1-1, with a weak D call TRBD1 (6 bases). V lost 0 bases, J lost 2 bases, and 10 bases lay in between. The CDR3 sequence is 15 residues long. CDR1 MNHEY and CDR2 SVGAGI come from the germline V gene. The CDR3 spells CASSYSPDRNTEAFF. In DNA form, the CDR3 reads TGTGCCAGCAGTTACTCCCCGGACAGAAACACTGAAGCTTTCTTT.

The chain couples TRBV18 to TRBJ2-1; 10 bases are a match to TRBD2. This CDR3 has 16 amino acids. V trimming: 3 bases; J trimming: 2 bases; junction bases outside the gene matches: 4. Per the germline V gene, CDR1 is KGHSH and CDR2 is LQKENI. CDR3 bases: TGTGCCAGCTCACCCGTAGCGGGAGGTACCTACAATGAGCAGTTCTTC. Translation gives CASSPVAGGTYNEQFF.

The genes are TRBV4-3 and TRBJ1-4; D not certain. The germline CDR1 and CDR2 sequences are LGHNA and YSLEER. The CDR3 has 16 amino acids. Trimming removed 3 bases at V and 1 base at J, with 12 bases between. CDR3 coding DNA: TGCGCCAGCAGCCAGATCGGCGGAGGAACTAATGAAAAACTGTTTTTT. This gives the protein CASSQIGGGTNEKLFF.

The chain employs TRBV19 and TRBJ2-2, with D perhaps given as TRBD1 or TRBD2 (5 bases each). Germline V gives CDR1 LNHDA, CDR2 SQIVND (reference sequence). The CDR3 length is 15 residues. V was cut by 1 base and J by 9 bases, with 15 bases left in between. CDR3 region: CASSIGFGTRWELFF. In nucleotides, the CDR3 is TGTGCCAGTAGTATAGGTTTTGGGACGAGGTGGGAGCTGTTTTTT. The entire variable domain, with the rest obtained from reference TRBV19 and TRBJ2-2, is as follows: DGGITQSPKYLFRKEGQNVTLSCEQNLNHDAMYWYRQDPGQGLRLIYYSQIVNDFQKGDIAEGYSVSREKKESFPLTVTSAQKNPTAFYLCASSIGFGTRWELFFGEGSRLTVL.

This chain connects TRBV7-2 to TRBJ2-7; D is unclear. Deletions cut 1 base from V and 2 bases from J, with 12 bases between. This CDR3 is built from 15 residues. Germline assignment: CDR1 SGHTA and CDR2 FQGNSA. DNA for the CDR3: TGTGCCAGCAGCTTAGTGGGTCAGCAACCCTACGAGCAGTACTTC. Its protein is CASSLVGQQPYEQYF.

The chain joins TRBV19 to TRBJ2-3; no definite D call. The V end was cut by 4 bases, the J end by 4 bases, with 12 bases between. Germline lookup yields CDR1 LNHDA and CDR2 SQIVND (reference sequence). There are 14 residues in the CDR3. The CDR3 region has the DNA TGTGCCAGTAGTACTAGGAAGGGCCCAGATACGCAGTATTTT. Protein product: CASSTRKGPDTQYF.

This sequence joins TRBV14 and TRBJ2-1, with 14 bases matching TRBD2. The CDR3 length is 17 residues. Trimming took 0 bases from V and 6 from J; bases not matched to a gene: 4. Germline V gene lookup returns CDR1 SGHDN and CDR2 FVKESK. The CDR3, as DNA: TGTGCCAGCAGCCAAGATTCCGGGACTAGCGGGAGCAATGAGCAGTTCTTC. Translation gives CASSQDSGTSGSNEQFF.

The rearrangement links TRBV15 to TRBJ2-7, with TRBD1 matching over 10 bases. With V trimmed by 3 bases and J by 0 bases, 5 bases remained unmatched. CDR1 is LNHNV, CDR2 YYDKDF, per germline (reference sequence). The CDR3 runs to 16 residues. The DNA of the CDR3 is TGTGCCACCAGCAGGGGGGACAGGGGCGGCTCCTACGAGCAGTACTTC. The encoded protein is CATSRGDRGGSYEQYF.

This rearrangement joins TRBV2 to TRBJ1-5; D not certain. This CDR3 is 14 amino acids long. V was shortened by 2 bases and J by 3 bases, with 8 bases between the two germline ends. Germline V gene lookup returns CDR1 SNHLY and CDR2 FYNNEI. This CDR3 reads CASSESSINQPQHF. Here the CDR3 DNA reads TGTGCCAGCAGTGAAAGCTCTATCAATCAGCCCCAGCATTTT. The complete variable domain, with remaining parts taken from reference TRBV2 and TRBJ1-5, reads EPEVTQTPSHQVTQMGQEVILRCVPISNHLYFYWYRQILGQKVEFLVSFYNNEISEKSEIFDDQFSVERPDGSNFTLKIRSTKLEDSAMYFCASSESSINQPQHFGDGTRLSIL.

J is TRBJ1-1 and V is TRBV30, with D possibly TRBD1 on 5 matching bases. Trimming removed 7 bases at V and 1 base at J, with 19 bases between. CDR1 and CDR2 from the germline V gene are GTSNPN and SVGIG (reference sequence). CDR3 length equals 15 residues. Here the CDR3 DNA reads TGTGCCTACCTCCCGGGACGGGGGGGGAACACTGAAGCTTTCTTT. Protein product: CAYLPGRGGNTEAFF.

This clone appeared a few times. J is TRBJ1-1 and V is TRBV18, with 7 bases that match TRBD1. Trimming took 0 bases from V and 4 from J; bases not matched to a gene: 2. This CDR3 contains 14 residues. Germline loops: CDR1 KGHSH, CDR2 LQKENI. CDR3 residues: CASSPPGTVTEAFF. The CDR3 nucleotides read TGTGCCAGCTCACCACCTGGGACAGTCACTGAAGCTTTCTTT.